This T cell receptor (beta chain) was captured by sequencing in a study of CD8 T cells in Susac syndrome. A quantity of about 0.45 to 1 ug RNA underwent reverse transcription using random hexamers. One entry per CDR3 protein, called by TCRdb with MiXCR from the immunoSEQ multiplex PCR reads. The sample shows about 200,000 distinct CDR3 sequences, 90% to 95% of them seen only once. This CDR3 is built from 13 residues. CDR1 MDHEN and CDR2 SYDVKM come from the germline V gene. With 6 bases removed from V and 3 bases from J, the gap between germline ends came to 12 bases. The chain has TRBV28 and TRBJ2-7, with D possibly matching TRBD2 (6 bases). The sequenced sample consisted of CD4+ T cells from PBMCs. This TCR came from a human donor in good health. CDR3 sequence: CASRAGGVYEQYV. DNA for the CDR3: TGTGCCAGCAGAGCGGGCGGGGTCTACGAGCAGTACGTC.